This T cell receptor (beta chain) comes out of a study of shared clonotypes between healthy human individuals. Study results and caveats: Shared across a few donors were around 5% of the naive CD4 clonotypes. Among donors, clonotype sharing was expected to be affected by sequencing depth.

CDR1 is MNHNS and CDR2 is SASEGT in the germline V gene. The V and J ends lost 2 bases and 2 bases respectively, with 15 bases between them. This CDR3 has 17 residues. Deep was the level at which the assay was run. Libraries were prepared by immunoSEQ multiplex PCR; TCRdb keeps only in-frame clonotypes and omits some of them. The sample shows 1,500,000 or so clones, around 97% of them seen only once. Worth noting for this clone: As yet, its antigen is unknown.

V gene TRBV6-1 combines with J gene TRBJ2-2; maybe TRBD1 (6 bases). This receptor was identified in a man in his thirties or forties in good health. What was sequenced was naive CD4+ T cells sorted from blood. Sample subset: CD45RA+ positively selected. The CDR3 is CASSERGHRINTGELFF. The CDR3 DNA sequence: TGTGCCAGCAGTGAACGGGGACACCGTATAAACACCGGGGAGCTGTTTTTT.